This T cell receptor (beta chain) was recovered during a study of immune evolution from preneoplasia to lung adenocarcinoma. General study results and limits: Normal lung had the highest top T cell clone frequencies. Later-stage lesions appeared to have more T cells, more diversity, less clonality.

Between the mid-2010s and the late 2010s, patients underwent resection in Japan or China. After pathologic assessment, macro-dissection selected premalignant or tumor cells for extraction. Here immunoSEQ multiplex PCR was the method, and the copy in TCRdb shows in-frame clones only, minus some. The sample includes approximately 3,000 clones, around four fifths of them seen just once. The CDR3 extends over 14 amino acids. V lost 11 bases, J lost 5 bases, and 5 bases stayed unmatched. Germline CDR1 is ENHRY and CDR2 is SYGVKD. This clone came up a few times. What it recognizes is unknown. Sequencing input: FFPE minimally invasive lung adenocarcinoma tissue. The J gene is TRBJ2-3, the V gene TRBV10-3; 15 bases are shared with TRBD2. The TCR sequence derives from a person aged 55-80 years with lung adenocarcinoma. This chain's CDR3 is CASRTSGGGDTQYF. CDR3 nucleotide sequence: TGTGCCTCAAGGACTAGCGGGGGGGGAGATACGCAGTATTTT.